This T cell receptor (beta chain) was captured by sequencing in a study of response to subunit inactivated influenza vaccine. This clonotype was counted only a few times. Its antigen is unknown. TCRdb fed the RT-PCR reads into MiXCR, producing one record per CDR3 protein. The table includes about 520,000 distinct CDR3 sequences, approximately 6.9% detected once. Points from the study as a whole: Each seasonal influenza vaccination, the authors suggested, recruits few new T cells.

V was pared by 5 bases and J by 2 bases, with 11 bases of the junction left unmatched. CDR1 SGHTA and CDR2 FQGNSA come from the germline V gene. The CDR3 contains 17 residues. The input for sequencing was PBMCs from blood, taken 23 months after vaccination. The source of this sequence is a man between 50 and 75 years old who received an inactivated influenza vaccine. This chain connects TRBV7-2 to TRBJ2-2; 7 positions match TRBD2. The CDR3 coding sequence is TGTGCCAGCAGCAAAGCCCCCAGCGGGGCAAACACCGGGGAGCTGTTTTTT. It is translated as CASSKAPSGANTGELFF. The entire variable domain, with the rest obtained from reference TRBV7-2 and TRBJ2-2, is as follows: GAGVSQSPSNKVTEKGKDVELRCDPISGHTALYWYRQSLGQGLEFLIYFQGNSAPDKSGLPSDRFSAERTGGSVSTLTIQRTQQEDSAVYLCASSKAPSGANTGELFFGEGSRLTVL.